This T cell receptor (beta chain) was sequenced in a study of T cell repertoires in cytomegalovirus infection. As for the study in general: Public TCR beta signature analysis indicated the presence of both CMV infection and matching HLA type.

MiXCR, run by TCRdb on the reads, gives a single entry per CDR3 protein. Here the sample spans about 770,000 distinct CDR3 sequences, approximately 32% being singletons. Whole-study findings and limits: The ex vivo response showed dominance by HLA-C-restricted CMV-specific TCR beta clonotypes.

The CDR3 consists of 14 residues. V lost 2 bases and J lost 4; bases outside the gene matches: 4. CDR1 and CDR2 from the germline V gene are ENHRY and SYGVKD. Concerning this clonotype: The antigen remains undetermined.

This sequence joins TRBV10-3 and TRBJ1-1, with 7 positions matching TRBD1. The sequencing here drew on cultured CD8+ T cells from PBMCs, taken from culture after CMV antigen stimulation. The sequence came from a human donor in good health (CMV status not recorded). Some clones in this sample may be carry-over from other donors' samples. This CDR3 reads CAISEEGASTEAFF. For the CDR3, the DNA is TGTGCCATCAGTGAGGAGGGGGCTAGCACTGAAGCTTTCTTT.